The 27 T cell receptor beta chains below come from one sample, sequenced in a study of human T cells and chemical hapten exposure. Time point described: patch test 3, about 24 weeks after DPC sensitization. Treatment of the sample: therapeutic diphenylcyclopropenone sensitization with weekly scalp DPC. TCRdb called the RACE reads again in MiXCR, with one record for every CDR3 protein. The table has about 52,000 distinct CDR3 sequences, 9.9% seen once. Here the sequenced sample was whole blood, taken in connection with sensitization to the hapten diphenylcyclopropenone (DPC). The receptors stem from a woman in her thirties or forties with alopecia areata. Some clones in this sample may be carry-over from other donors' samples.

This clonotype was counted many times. CDR3 coding DNA: TGTGCCAGCAGCGACCGGACAGGGCTCAATGAAAAACTGTTTTTT. Its translation is CASSDRTGLNEKLFF. This sequence joins TRBV28 and TRBJ1-4; TRBD1 aligns across 8 bases. The V gene end was trimmed by 6 bases and the J gene end by 5 bases; junction bases not matched to a gene: 8. The CDR3 covers 15 residues. The V gene's germline CDR1 is MDHEN and CDR2 SYDVKM.

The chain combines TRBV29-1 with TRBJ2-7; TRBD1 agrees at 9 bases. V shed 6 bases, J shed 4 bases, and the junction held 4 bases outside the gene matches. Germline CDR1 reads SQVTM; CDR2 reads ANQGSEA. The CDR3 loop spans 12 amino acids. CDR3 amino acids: CSVGTGRYEQYF. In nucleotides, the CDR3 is TGCAGCGTCGGGACAGGGAGGTACGAGCAGTACTTC.

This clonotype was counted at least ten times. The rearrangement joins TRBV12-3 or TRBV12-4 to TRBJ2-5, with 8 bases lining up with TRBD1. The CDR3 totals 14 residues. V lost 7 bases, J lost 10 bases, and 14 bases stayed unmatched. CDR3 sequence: CASTLADRVGIQYF. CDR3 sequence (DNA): TGTGCCAGCACTTTGGCGGACAGGGTCGGTATCCAGTACTTC.

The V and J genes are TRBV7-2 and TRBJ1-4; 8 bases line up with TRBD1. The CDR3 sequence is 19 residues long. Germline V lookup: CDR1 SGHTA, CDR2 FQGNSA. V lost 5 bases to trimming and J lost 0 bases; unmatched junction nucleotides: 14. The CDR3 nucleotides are TGTGCCAGCAGCCGCGTGCCAGGGGGCGAACGTTCAACTAATGAAAAACTGTTTTTT. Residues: CASSRVPGGERSTNEKLFF.

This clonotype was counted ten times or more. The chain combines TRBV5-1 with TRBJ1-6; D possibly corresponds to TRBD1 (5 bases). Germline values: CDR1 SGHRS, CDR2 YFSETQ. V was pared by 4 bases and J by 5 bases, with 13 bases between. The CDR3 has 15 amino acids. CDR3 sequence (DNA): TGCGCCAGCAGCAAGACGACAGTTAATAATTCACCCCTCCACTTT. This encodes CASSKTTVNNSPLHF.

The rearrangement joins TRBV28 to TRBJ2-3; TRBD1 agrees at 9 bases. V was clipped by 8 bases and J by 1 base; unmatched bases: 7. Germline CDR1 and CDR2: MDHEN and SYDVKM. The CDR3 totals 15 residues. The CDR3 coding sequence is TGTGCCAGCCGAGATTGGGACAGGGGCACAGATACGCAGTATTTT. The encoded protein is CASRDWDRGTDTQYF.

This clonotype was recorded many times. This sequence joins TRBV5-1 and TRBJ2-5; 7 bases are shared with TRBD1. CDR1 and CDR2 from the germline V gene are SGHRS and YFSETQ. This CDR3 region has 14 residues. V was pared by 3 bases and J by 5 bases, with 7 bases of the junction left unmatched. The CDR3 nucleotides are TGCGCCAGCAGCTCGGGACAGATTAGGGAGACCCAGTACTTC. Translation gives CASSSGQIRETQYF.

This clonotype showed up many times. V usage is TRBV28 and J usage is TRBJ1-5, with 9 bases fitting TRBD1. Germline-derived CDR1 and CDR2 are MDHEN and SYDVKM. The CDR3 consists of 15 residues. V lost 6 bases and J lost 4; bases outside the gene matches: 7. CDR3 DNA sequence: TGTGCCAGCAGCGCCCTGGGACAGGGAAATCAGCCCCAGCATTTT. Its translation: CASSALGQGNQPQHF.

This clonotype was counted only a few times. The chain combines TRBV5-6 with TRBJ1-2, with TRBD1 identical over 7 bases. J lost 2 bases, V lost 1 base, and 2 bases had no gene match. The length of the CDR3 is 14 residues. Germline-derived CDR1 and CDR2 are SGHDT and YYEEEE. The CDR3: CASSLTDRNYGYTF. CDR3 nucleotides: TGTGCCAGCAGCTTGACGGACAGGAACTATGGCTACACCTTC.

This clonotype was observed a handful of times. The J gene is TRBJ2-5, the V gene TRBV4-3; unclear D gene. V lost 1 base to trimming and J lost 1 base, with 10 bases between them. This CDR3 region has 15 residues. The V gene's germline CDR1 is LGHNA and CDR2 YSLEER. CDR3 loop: CASSQVWGTQETQYF. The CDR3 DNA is TGCGCCAGCAGCCAAGTTTGGGGAACCCAAGAGACCCAGTACTTC.

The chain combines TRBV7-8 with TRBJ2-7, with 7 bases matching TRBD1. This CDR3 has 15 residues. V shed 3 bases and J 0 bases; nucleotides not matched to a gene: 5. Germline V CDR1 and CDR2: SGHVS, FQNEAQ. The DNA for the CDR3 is TGTGCCAGCAGCTTGGCCGGGACAGTCTCCTACGAGCAGTACTTC. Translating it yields CASSLAGTVSYEQYF.

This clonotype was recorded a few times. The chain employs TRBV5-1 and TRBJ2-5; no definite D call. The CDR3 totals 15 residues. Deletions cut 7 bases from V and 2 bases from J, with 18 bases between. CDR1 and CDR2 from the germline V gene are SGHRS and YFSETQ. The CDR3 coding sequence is TGCGCCAGCCGCCCTACGGGCTCGACACAAGAGACCCAGTACTTC. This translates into CASRPTGSTQETQYF.

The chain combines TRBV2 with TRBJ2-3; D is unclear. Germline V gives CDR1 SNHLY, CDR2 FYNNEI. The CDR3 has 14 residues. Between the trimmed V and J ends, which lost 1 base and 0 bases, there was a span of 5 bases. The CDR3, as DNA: TGTGCCAGCAGTGAAGATGGCAGCACAGATACGCAGTATTTT. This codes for CASSEDGSTDTQYF.

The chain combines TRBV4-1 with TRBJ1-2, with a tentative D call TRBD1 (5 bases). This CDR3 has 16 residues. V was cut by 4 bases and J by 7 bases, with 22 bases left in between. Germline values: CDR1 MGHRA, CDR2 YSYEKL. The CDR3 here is CASSPQGRGEALGYTF. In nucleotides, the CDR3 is TGCGCCAGCAGCCCCCAAGGGAGGGGAGAGGCTCTTGGCTACACCTTC.

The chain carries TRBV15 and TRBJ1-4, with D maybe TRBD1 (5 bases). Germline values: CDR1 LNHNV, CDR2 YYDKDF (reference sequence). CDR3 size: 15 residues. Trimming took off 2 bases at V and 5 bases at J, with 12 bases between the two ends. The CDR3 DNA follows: TGTGCCACCAGCAGAAACCGGGACGGGAATGAAAAACTGTTTTTT. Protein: CATSRNRDGNEKLFF.

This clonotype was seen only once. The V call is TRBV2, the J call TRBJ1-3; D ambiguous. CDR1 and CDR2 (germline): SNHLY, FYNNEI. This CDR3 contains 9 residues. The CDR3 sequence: CAAGNTIYF. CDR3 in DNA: TGTGCGGCGGGAAACACCATATATTTT.

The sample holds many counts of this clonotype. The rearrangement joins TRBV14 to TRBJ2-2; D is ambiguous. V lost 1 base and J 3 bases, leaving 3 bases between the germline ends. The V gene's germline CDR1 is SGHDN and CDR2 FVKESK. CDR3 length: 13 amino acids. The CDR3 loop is CASSQVDTGELFF. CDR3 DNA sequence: TGTGCCAGCAGCCAAGTGGACACCGGGGAGCTGTTTTTT.

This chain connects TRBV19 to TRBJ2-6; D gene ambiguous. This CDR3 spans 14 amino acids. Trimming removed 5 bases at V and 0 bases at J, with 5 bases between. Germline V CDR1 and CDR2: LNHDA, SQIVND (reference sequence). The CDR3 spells CASSAYSGANVLTF. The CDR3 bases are TGTGCCAGTAGTGCCTACTCTGGGGCCAACGTCCTGACTTTC.

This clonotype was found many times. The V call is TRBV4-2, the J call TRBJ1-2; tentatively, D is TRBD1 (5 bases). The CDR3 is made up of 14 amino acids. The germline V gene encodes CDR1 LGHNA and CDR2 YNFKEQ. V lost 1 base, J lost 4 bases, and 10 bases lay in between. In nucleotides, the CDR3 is TGTGCCAGCAGCCAAGCGGGGGATGGCTATGGCTACACCTTC. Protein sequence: CASSQAGDGYGYTF.

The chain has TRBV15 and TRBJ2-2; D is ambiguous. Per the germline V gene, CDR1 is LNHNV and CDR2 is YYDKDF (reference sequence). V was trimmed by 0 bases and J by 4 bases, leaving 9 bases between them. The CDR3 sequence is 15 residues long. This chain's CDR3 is CATSRDRIPTGELFF. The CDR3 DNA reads TGTGCCACCAGCAGAGATCGCATCCCCACCGGGGAGCTGTTTTTT.

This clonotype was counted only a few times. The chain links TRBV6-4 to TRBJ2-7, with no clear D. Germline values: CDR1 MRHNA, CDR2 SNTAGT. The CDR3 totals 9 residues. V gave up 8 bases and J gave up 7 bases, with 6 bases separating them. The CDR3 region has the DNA TGTGCCAGCCCCTGGGAGCAGTACTTC. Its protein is CASPWEQYF.

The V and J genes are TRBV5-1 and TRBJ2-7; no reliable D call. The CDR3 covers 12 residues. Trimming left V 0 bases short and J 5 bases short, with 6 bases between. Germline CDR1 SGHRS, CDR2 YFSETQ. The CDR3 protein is CASSLDRDEQYF. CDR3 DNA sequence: TGCGCCAGCAGCTTGGACAGAGACGAGCAGTACTTC.

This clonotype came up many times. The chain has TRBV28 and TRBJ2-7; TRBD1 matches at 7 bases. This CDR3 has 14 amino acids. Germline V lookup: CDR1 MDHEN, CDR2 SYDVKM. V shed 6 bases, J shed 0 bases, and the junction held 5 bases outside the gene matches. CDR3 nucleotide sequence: TGTGCCAGCAGCATCTACAGGGGCTCCTACGAGCAGTACTTC. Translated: CASSIYRGSYEQYF.

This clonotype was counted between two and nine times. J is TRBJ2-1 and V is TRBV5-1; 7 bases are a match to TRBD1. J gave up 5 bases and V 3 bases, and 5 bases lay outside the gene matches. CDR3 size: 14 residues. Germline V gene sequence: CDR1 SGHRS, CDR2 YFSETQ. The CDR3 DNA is TGCGCCAGCAGCTCAAACAGGGGCCACAATGAGCAGTTCTTC. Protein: CASSSNRGHNEQFF. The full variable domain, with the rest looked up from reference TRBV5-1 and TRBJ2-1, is KAGVTQTPRYLIKTRGQQVTLSCSPISGHRSVSWYQQTPGQGLQFLFEYFSETQRNKGNFPGRFSGRQFSNSRSEMNVSTLELGDSALYLCASSSNRGHNEQFFGPGTRLTVL.

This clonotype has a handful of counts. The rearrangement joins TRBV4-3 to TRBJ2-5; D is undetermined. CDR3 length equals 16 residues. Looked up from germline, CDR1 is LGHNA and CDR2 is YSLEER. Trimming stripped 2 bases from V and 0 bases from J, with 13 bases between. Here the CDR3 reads CASSQSGVSYQETQYF. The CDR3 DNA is TGCGCCAGCAGCCAATCTGGGGTGTCTTACCAAGAGACCCAGTACTTC.

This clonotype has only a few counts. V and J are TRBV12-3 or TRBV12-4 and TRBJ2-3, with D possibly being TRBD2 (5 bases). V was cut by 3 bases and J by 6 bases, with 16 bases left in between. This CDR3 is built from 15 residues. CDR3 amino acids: CASSLAVGNRDTQYF. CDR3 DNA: TGTGCCAGCAGTTTGGCCGTCGGGAACCGGGATACGCAGTATTTT.

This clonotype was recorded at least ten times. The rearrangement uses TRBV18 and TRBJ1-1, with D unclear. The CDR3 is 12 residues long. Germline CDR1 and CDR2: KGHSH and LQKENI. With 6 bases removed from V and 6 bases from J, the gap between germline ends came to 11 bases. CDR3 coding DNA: TGTGCCAGCTCTCCTTCGCAGTCTGAAGCTTTCTTT. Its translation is CASSPSQSEAFF.